The clone carrying this TCR beta chain is labeled medium-sized (0.01 to 0.1%). Its antigen remains unknown. The sample belongs to a study of OX40 agonist ivuxolimab in advanced cancers. Study-level findings and limits: On average, CD8+ T cells showed a greater number of expanded clones than CD4+.

Clones were read by immunoSEQ multiplex PCR, and TCRdb kept only the in-frame ones, dropping some. This sample has almost 50,000 clones, with approximately 80% found just once. This TCR was recovered from an adult with an advanced solid tumor such as melanoma, head and neck, liver or kidney cancer. Specimen: CD4+ or CD8+ T cells sorted from blood, collected in a trial of the OX40 agonist ivuxolimab.

The CDR3 spells CATSQTRLGNQPQHF. In DNA, the CDR3 is TGTGCCACCAGTCAGACCCGGCTAGGCAATCAGCCCCAGCATTTT. The rearrangement joins TRBV15 to TRBJ1-5; no firm D call. The germline gives CDR1 LNHNV, CDR2 YYDKDF (reference sequence). The length of the CDR3 is 15 residues. The ends were cut back, 6 bases at V and 2 bases at J, with 14 bases in the middle.